Below are 18 T cell receptor beta chains sequenced from a single sample in a study of Graves' ophthalmopathy and Graves' hyperthyroidism. RNA transcripts were the template, and TCR beta CDR3 regions were amplified from them. HTBI primers were employed in first-round RT-PCR, then a second-round multiplex PCR followed. TCRdb re-called the multiplex PCR reads through MiXCR, storing one row per CDR3 protein. There are 500,000 to 700,000 distinct CDR3 sequences in the sample; 39% occur only once, and over 3.5% lies in the top ten. The source material was peripheral blood or thyroid tissue (not recorded which). The receptors were sampled from an adult man with Graves' hyperthyroidism.

This clonotype has a count of ten or more. The chain links TRBV20-1 to TRBJ1-5; TRBD1 matches at 9 bases. Looked up from germline, CDR1 is DFQATT and CDR2 is SNEGSKA (reference sequence). The CDR3 is 14 residues long. J lost 7 bases, V lost 4 bases, and 8 bases had no gene match. CDR3 nucleotides: TGCAGTGCTACCCCGGGGACAGGGAACCAGCCCCAGCATTTT. Protein product: CSATPGTGNQPQHF.

In this sample, this clonotype turned up many times. The genes are TRBV2 and TRBJ1-5; D remains unclear. Germline V gene sequence: CDR1 SNHLY, CDR2 FYNNEI. V was pared by 1 base and J by 0 bases, with 10 bases between. CDR3 length: 16 amino acids. CDR3 residues: CASSEVSSYSNQPQHF. For the CDR3, the DNA is TGTGCCAGCAGTGAAGTATCGAGTTATAGCAATCAGCCCCAGCATTTT.

The chain combines TRBV5-1 with TRBJ2-7; 7 bases are shared with TRBD2. Germline lookup yields CDR1 SGHRS and CDR2 YFSETQ. Trimming cost V 4 bases and J 4 bases; bases outside gene matches: 11. CDR3 length: 15 residues. CDR3: CASSTGLPAVYEQYF. In DNA, the CDR3 is TGCGCCAGCAGCACGGGACTACCGGCAGTATACGAGCAGTACTTC.

V usage is TRBV25-1 and J usage is TRBJ2-7; 8 bases map to TRBD1. CDR1 MGHDK and CDR2 SYGVNS come from the germline V gene. The CDR3 runs 17 residues. The J segment lost 0 bases and the V segment lost 5 bases, leaving 12 bases of the junction unmatched. Written as DNA, the CDR3 is TGTGCCAGCAGTATCACCGGACAGGGCCTGAACTCCTACGAGCAGTACTTC. It yields the protein CASSITGQGLNSYEQYF.

Only one count was recorded for this clonotype. V and J are TRBV7-9 and TRBJ1-5; D unclear. The CDR3 has 16 amino acids. In germline, CDR1 is SEHNR, CDR2 FQNEAQ (reference sequence). V lost 1 base, J lost 0 bases, and 10 bases lay in between. Here the CDR3 DNA reads TGTGCCAGCAGCTTAGGGCGCACACCTAGCAATCAGCCCCAGCATTTT. Translating it yields CASSLGRTPSNQPQHF.

This clonotype was seen many times. The gene calls are TRBV10-2 and TRBJ1-3, with D unresolved. Germline CDR1 is WSHSY and CDR2 is SAAADI. The V gene lost 3 bases and the J gene lost 0 bases, with 6 bases spanning the gap. The CDR3 totals 14 residues. CDR3 loop: CASSESNSGNTIYF. The CDR3 DNA sequence: TGCGCCAGCAGTGAAAGCAACTCTGGAAACACCATATATTTT.

The rearrangement uses TRBV10-3 and TRBJ2-3; 8 bases are a match to TRBD2. The junction had 5 bases not matched to a gene; V was cut back by 3 bases and J by 0 bases. This CDR3 contains 16 residues. Germline lookup yields CDR1 ENHRY and CDR2 SYGVKD. CDR3 in DNA: TGTGCCATCAGTGATAATAGCGGGACCAGCACAGATACGCAGTATTTT. This sequence encodes CAISDNSGTSTDTQYF.

This clonotype was observed at least ten times. The chain recombines TRBV7-6 with TRBJ2-7; weak D call: TRBD2 (6 bases). The V end lost 5 bases, the J end lost 7 bases, and 21 bases lay between the germline ends. The CDR3 sequence is 15 residues long. Germline V gives CDR1 SGHVS, CDR2 FNYEAQ. CDR3 coding DNA: TGTGCCAGCAGCCCTGGGACTGGTCCCTCGGGGGAGCAGTACTTC. Protein product: CASSPGTGPSGEQYF.

This clonotype was found once. This likely comes from a read error, as the CDR3 has no conserved phenylalanine or tryptophan at its end. This sequence joins TRBV10-3 and TRBJ2-5; TRBD2 matches 7 bases. The J call may be faulty, since TRBJ2-1 better matches the DNA end. CDR1 is ENHRY, CDR2 SYGVKD, per germline. This CDR3 comprises 14 residues. In DNA form, the CDR3 reads TGTGCCATCAAGGGCCAGCGGGAAAGCAATGAGCAGTTCTCC. Encoded protein: CAIKGQRESNEQFS.

This clonotype was detected many times. The chain couples TRBV20-1 to TRBJ1-3; perhaps TRBD1 as D (6 bases). Germline CDR1 reads DFQATT; CDR2 reads SNEGSKA (reference sequence). The CDR3 length is 15 residues. V shed 5 bases and J shed 0 bases, with 14 bases lying between them. The CDR3 bases are TGCAGTGCTTCTGACAGGCTGGACTCTGGAAACACCATATATTTT. This translates into CSASDRLDSGNTIYF.

DNA of the CDR3: TGTGCCATCAGTTACGGACTAGCGGGGGGAGTCGAGACCCAGTACTTC. The encoded protein is CAISYGLAGGVETQYF. The genes are TRBV10-3 and TRBJ2-5; 14 nucleotides align to TRBD2. The CDR3 has 16 residues. Germline lookup yields CDR1 ENHRY and CDR2 SYGVKD. V lost 5 bases and J lost 5; bases outside the gene matches: 7.

Points on this clonotype: The CDR3 carries no conserved terminal phenylalanine or tryptophan, so it likely arises from a read error. The limits of the CDR3 on the DNA are not certain, so only TCRdb's listed CDR3 is given. The chain couples TRBV29-1 to TRBJ2-6; TRBD1, the table's D call, was not compared with the DNA. With termini counted, the CDR3 has 9 amino acids. Germline V gives CDR1 SQVTM, CDR2 ANQGSEA. This chain's CDR3 is CSVATGGTP.

The table lists this clonotype with many counts. The V and J genes are TRBV12-3 or TRBV12-4 and TRBJ1-1; D gene ambiguous. The CDR3 is 14 residues long. The V end was cut by 0 bases, the J end by 3 bases, with 8 bases between. CDR3 nucleotide sequence: TGTGCCAGCAGTTTAGCTCGGACGGACACTGAAGCTTTCTTT. The encoded protein is CASSLARTDTEAFF.

This clonotype was found once. Being one base from a much bigger clone, this may be a read error. The chain recombines TRBV6-6 with TRBJ2-5; D uncertain. The CDR3 loop spans 12 amino acids. Per the germline V gene, CDR1 is MNHNY and CDR2 is SVGAGI (reference sequence). CDR3: CASGYSKGTQYF. The CDR3 DNA sequence: TGTGCCAGCGGTTACTCGAAGGGGACCCAGTACTTC.

This clonotype was counted many times. This chain links TRBV12-3 or TRBV12-4 with TRBJ2-2, with D maybe TRBD2 (6 bases). The length of the CDR3 is 14 residues. V was cut by 6 bases and J by 8 bases, with 16 bases left in between. The CDR3 bases are TGTGCCAGCAGCCGACTAGTGTTTACAGGGGAGCTGTTTTTT. Translation gives CASSRLVFTGELFF.

The V gene is TRBV2, the J gene TRBJ1-5; D is unclear. The CDR3 sequence is 14 residues long. The ends were cut back, 5 bases at V and 4 bases at J, with 12 bases in the middle. The germline V gene has CDR1 SNHLY and CDR2 FYNNEI. DNA for the CDR3: TGTGCCAGCAGTTCTACAGTAAATAATCAGCCCCAGCATTTT. Residues: CASSSTVNNQPQHF.

This chain's CDR3 is CSLSEGQAGELFF. CDR3 coding DNA: TGCAGCTTAAGCGAGGGGCAGGCCGGGGAGCTGTTTTTT. V and J are TRBV29-1 and TRBJ2-2; D possibly uses TRBD1 or TRBD2 (5 bases each). The CDR3 extends over 13 amino acids. V was cut by 8 bases and J by 6 bases, with 16 bases left in between. Germline CDR1 reads SQVTM; CDR2 reads ANQGSEA.

This clonotype came up once. A much larger clone lies one base from this, so it may be a read error. The gene calls are TRBV4-1 and TRBJ2-7; 12 nucleotides align to TRBD2. The germline CDR1 and CDR2 sequences are MGHRA and YSYEKL. This CDR3 is built from 15 residues. Trimming removed 5 bases from V and 3 bases from J; junction bases left unmatched: 5. CDR3: CASSGRTSGNYEQYF. The CDR3, as DNA: TGCGCCAGCAGCGGGAGGACTAGCGGGAACTACGAGCAGTACTTC.